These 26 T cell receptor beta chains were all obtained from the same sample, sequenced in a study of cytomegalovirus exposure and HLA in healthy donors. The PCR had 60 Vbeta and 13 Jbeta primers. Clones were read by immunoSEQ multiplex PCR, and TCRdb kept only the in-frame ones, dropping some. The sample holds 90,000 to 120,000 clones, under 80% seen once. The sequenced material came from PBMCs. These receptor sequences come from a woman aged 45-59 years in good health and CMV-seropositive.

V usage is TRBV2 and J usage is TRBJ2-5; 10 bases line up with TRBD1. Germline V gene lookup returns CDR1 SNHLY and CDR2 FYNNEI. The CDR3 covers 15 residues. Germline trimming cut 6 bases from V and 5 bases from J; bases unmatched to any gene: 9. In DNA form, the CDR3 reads TGTGCCAGCAGCTGGGGACAGGGGCCCCGGGAGACCCAGTACTTC. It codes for CASSWGQGPRETQYF.

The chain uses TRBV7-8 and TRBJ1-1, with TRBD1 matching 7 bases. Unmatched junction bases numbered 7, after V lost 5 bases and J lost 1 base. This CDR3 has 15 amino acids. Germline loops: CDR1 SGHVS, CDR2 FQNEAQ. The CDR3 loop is CASSPGGLGNTEAFF. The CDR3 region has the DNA TGTGCCAGCAGCCCAGGGGGTCTTGGGAACACTGAAGCTTTCTTT.

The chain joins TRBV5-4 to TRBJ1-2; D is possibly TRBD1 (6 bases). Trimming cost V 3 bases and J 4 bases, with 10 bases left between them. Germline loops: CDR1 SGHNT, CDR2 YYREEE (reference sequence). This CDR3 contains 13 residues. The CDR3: CASSWQDSYGYTF. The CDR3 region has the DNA TGTGCCAGCAGCTGGCAGGACAGCTATGGCTACACCTTC.

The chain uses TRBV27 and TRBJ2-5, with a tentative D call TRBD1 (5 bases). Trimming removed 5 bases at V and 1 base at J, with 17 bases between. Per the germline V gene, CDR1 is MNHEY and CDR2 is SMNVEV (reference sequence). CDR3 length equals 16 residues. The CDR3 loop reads CASSPLARQSQETQYF. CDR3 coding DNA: TGTGCCAGCAGTCCCCTCGCTCGACAGTCCCAAGAGACCCAGTACTTC.

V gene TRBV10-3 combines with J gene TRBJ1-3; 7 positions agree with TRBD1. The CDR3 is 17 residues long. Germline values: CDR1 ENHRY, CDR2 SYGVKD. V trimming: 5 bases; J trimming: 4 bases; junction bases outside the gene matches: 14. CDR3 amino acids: CAISPSTQGGSGNTIYF. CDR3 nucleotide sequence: TGTGCCATCAGTCCCTCGACCCAGGGGGGCTCGGGAAACACCATATATTTT.

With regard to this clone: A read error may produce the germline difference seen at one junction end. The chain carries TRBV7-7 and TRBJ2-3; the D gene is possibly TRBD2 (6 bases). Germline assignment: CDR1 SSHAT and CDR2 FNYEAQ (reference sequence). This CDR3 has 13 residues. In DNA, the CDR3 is TGTGCTAGCAGCTTAGGACTGGAGGGGACGCAGTATTTT. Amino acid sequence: CASSLGLEGTQYF.

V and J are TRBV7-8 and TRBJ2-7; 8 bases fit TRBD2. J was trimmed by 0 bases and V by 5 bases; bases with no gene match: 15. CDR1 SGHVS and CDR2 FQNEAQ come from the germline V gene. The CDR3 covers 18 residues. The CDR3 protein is CASSPAGLEKPLSYEQYF. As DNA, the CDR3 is TGTGCCAGCAGCCCCGCGGGACTAGAGAAGCCTCTCTCCTACGAGCAGTACTTC.

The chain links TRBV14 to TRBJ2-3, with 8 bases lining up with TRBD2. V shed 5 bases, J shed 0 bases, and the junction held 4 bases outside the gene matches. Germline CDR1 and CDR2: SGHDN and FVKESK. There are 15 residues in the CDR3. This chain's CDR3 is CASSSTSGSTDTQYF. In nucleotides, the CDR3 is TGTGCCAGCAGCTCAACTAGCGGCAGCACAGATACGCAGTATTTT.

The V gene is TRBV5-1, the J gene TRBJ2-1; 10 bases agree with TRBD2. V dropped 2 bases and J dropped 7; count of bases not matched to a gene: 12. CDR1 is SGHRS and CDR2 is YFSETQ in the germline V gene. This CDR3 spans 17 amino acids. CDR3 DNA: TGCGCCAGCAGCTTAGGTAGCGGGAGGAACGTCAGAAATGAGCAGTTCTTC. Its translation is CASSLGSGRNVRNEQFF.

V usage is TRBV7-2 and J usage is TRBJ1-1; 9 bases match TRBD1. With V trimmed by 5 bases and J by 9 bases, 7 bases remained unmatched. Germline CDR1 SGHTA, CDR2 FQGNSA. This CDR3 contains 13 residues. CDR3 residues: CASSPLGQGQAFF. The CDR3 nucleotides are TGTGCCAGCAGCCCCCTCGGACAGGGGCAAGCTTTCTTT.

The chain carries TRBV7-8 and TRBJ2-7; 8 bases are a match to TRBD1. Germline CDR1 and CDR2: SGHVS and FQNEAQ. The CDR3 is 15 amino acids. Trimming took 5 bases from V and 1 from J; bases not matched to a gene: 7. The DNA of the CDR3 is TGTGCCAGCAGCCATGGGACAGGATTATCCTACGAGCAGTACTTC. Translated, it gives CASSHGTGLSYEQYF.

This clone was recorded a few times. CDR3 DNA sequence: TGTGCCAGCAGTTTTGCTTCCGGGACAGGGGATGAAAAACTGTTTTTT. It specifies CASSFASGTGDEKLFF. The V gene is TRBV7-9, the J gene TRBJ1-4, with 10 bases matching TRBD1. This CDR3 has 16 residues. The germline CDR1 and CDR2 sequences are SEHNR and FQNEAQ (reference sequence). Losses at the gene ends were 6 bases for V and 6 bases for J; bases not matched to a gene: 10.

CDR3: CASSLADSDGNTIYF. The CDR3 coding sequence is TGTGCCAGCAGCTTGGCGGACAGCGACGGAAACACCATATATTTT. The chain couples TRBV5-6 to TRBJ1-3; perhaps TRBD1 as D (6 bases). The CDR3 contains 15 residues. V was cut by 0 bases and J by 4 bases, with 11 bases left in between. Germline lookup yields CDR1 SGHDT and CDR2 YYEEEE. Full variable domain (missing parts from reference TRBV5-6 and TRBJ1-3): DAGVTQSPTHLIKTRGQQVTLRCSPKSGHDTVSWYQQALGQGPQFIFQYYEEEERQRGNFPDRFSGHQFPNYSSELNVNALLLGDSALYLCASSLADSDGNTIYFGEGSWLTVV.

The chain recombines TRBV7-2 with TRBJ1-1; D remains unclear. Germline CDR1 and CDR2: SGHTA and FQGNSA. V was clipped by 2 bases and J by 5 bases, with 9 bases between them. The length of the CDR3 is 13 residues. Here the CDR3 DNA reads TGTGCCAGCAGCTTATCAGCGGGAACTGAAGCTTTCTTT. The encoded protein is CASSLSAGTEAFF.

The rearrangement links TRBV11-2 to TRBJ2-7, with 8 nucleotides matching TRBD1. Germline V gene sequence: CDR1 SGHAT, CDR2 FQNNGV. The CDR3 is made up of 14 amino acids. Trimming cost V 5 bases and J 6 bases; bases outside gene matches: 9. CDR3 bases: TGTGCCAGCAGCCTGCGACAGGGGTTCGGCGAGCAGTACTTC. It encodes CASSLRQGFGEQYF.

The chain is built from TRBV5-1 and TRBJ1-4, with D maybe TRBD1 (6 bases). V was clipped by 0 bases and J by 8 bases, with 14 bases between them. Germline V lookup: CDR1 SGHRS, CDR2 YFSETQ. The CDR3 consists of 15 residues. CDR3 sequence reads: CASSLEATGGEKLFF. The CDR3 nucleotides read TGCGCCAGCAGCTTGGAAGCGACAGGAGGAGAAAAACTGTTTTTT.

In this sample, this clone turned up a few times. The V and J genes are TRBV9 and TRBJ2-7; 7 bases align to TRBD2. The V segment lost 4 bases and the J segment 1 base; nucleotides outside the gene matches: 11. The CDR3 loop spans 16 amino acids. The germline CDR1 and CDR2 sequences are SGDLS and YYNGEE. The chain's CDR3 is CASSPPVSGPSYEQYF. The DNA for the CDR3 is TGTGCCAGCAGCCCCCCGGTTAGCGGGCCTTCCTACGAGCAGTACTTC.

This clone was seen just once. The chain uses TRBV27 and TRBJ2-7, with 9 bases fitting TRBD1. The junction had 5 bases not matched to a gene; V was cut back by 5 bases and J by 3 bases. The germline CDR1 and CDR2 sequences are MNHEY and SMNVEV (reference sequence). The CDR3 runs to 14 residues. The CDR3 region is CASSPTGQGYEQYF. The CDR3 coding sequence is TGTGCCAGCAGTCCTACGGGACAGGGCTACGAGCAGTACTTC.

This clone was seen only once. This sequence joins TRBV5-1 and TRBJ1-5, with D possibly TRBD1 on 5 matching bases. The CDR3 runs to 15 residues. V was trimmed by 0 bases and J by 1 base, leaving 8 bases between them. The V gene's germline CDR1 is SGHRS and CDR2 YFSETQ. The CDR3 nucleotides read TGCGCCAGCAGCTTGGACCAGGGAAGCAATCAGCCCCAGCATTTT. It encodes CASSLDQGSNQPQHF.

DNA of the CDR3: TGCGCCAGCAGCTTGGCGGGGTCCGAGCAGTACTTC. Encoded protein: CASSLAGSEQYF. The chain is built from TRBV5-1 and TRBJ2-7; TRBD2 might be the D (5 bases). Trimming cost V 0 bases and J 6 bases, with 7 bases left between them. Germline-derived CDR1 and CDR2 are SGHRS and YFSETQ. CDR3 size: 12 residues.

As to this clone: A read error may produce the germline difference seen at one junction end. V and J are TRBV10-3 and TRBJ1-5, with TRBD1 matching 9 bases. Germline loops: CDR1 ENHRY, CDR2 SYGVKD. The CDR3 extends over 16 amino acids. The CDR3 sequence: CASSFSGTGSNQPQHF. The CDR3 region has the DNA TGTGCCAGCAGTTTCTCCGGGACAGGGAGCAATCAGCCCCAGCATTTT.

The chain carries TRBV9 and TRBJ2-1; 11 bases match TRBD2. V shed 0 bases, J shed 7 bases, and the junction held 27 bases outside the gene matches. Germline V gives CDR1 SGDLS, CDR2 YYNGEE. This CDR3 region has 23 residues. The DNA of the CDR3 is TGTGCCAGCAGCGTAGAAGTGACAGCAATCACCGAGCTACTAGCGGGGGTTTCTAATGAGCAGTTCTTC. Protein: CASSVEVTAITELLAGVSNEQFF.

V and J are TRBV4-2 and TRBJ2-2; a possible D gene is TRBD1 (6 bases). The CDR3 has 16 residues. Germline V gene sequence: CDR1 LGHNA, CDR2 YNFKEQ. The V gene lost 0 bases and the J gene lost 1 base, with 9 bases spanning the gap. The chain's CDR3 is CASSQDGTLNTGELFF. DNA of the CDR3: TGTGCCAGCAGCCAAGATGGGACACTGAACACCGGGGAGCTGTTTTTT.

The CDR3 loop reads CASSLAELAGGSSYNEQFF. The CDR3 DNA is TGCGCCAGCAGCTTGGCCGAACTAGCGGGGGGAAGCTCCTACAATGAGCAGTTCTTC. The chain recombines TRBV5-1 with TRBJ2-1; the match to TRBD2 covers 12 bases. The CDR3 contains 19 residues. In germline, CDR1 is SGHRS, CDR2 YFSETQ. The V and J ends lost 0 bases and 0 bases, in that order; junction bases with no gene match: 7.

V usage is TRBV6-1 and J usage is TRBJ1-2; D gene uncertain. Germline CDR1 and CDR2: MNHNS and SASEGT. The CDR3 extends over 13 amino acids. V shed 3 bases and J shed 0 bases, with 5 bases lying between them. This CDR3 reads CASSEQANYGYTF. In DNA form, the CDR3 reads TGTGCCAGCAGTGAGCAGGCTAACTATGGCTACACCTTC.

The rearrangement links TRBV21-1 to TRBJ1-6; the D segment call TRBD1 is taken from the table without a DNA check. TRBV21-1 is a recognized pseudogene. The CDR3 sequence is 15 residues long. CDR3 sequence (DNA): TGTGCCAGCAGCAGGGCAGGGGCCCCTAATTCACCCCTCCACTTT. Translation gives CASSRAGAPNSPLHF.